The entry below gives a single T cell receptor (beta chain) sequence along with its context. This clonotype has a count of ten or more. No antigen is known for it. The input lacks base qualities; no much larger clone sits a single base away. The data originate from a study of T cell repertoires in cytomegalovirus infection (dated 2019 in TCRdb). Notes on the research overall: Donor HLA type was relevant to the analysis, as public TCR beta signatures indicated carriage of CMV infection together with the matching HLA type. Here is what the overall study found, with its caveats: The ex vivo response was dominated by HLA-C-restricted CMV-specific TCR beta clonotypes, which also provided the single most frequent clonotype in two of eight donors. In both this cohort and an independent cohort of over 350 donors, the cumulative frequency of public TCR beta family members distinguished carriers of CMV infection plus the relevant HLA type.

Data came from an Illumina HiSeq 1500. TCRdb trimmed the raw reads at Q25, called clones with MiXCR and kept productive beta chains. Entries are consolidated by CDR3 protein sequence, retaining the most common genes and DNA. The sample table holds around 450,000 distinct CDR3 sequences, of which roughly 12% were seen once. Clones ranked in the top ten supply about 10% of the sample. CDR1 and CDR2, looked up from the germline V gene, are MDHEN and SYDVKM. The CDR3 has 13 amino acids, counting the end cysteine and phenylalanine. CDR3 DNA is the only sequence kept; it has 39 bases, read in frame from the first base. Between the V and J ends, shortened by 8 bases and 0 bases respectively, the junction contains 7 bases.

The material sequenced was PBMCs. The chain was built from TRBV28 and TRBJ2-2, with no confidently assigned D gene. The TCR sequence derives from a human donor in good health (CMV status not recorded). Some clones in this sample may be carry-over from other donors' samples. The nucleotide sequence is TGTGCCAGCGTCCACGCGAACACCGGGGAGCTGTTTTTT. Its amino acids are CASVHANTGELFF.